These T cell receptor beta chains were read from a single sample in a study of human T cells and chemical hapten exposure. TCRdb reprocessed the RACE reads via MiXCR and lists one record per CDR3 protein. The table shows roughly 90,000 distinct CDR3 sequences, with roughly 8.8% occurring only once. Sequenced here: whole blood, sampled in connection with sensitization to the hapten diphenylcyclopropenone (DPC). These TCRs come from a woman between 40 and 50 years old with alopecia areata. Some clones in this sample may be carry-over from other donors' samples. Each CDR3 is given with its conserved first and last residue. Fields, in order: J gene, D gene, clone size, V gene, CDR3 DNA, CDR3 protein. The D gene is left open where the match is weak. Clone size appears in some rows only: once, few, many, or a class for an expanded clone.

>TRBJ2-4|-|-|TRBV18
TGTGCCAGCTCATCGGGCGAAGGACTAGCCAAAAACATTCAGTACTTC
CASSSGEGLAKNIQYF
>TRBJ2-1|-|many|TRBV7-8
TGTGCCAGCAGCTTGAGGAGCGAACCCTACAATGAGCAGTTCTTC
CASSLRSEPYNEQFF
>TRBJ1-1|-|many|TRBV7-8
TGTGCCAGCAGCCCTTGGAGGACCGCGAACACTGAAGCTTTCTTT
CASSPWRTANTEAFF
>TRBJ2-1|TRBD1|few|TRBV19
TGTGCCAGTAGCCCCATCGACGGGACAGGGAATGAGCAGTTCTTC
CASSPIDGTGNEQFF
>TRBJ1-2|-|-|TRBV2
TGTGCCAGCAGTGGTGGCTTCTATGGCTACACCTTC
CASSGGFYGYTF
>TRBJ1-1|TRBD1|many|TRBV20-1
TGCAGTGCCGACGGAGGGGGCGTAAACACTGAAGCTTTCTTT
CSADGGGVNTEAFF
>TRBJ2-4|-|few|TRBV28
TGTGCCAGCAGTGCAGGGGAAAAGGACATTCAGTACTTC
CASSAGEKDIQYF
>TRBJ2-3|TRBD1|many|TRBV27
TGTGCCAGCAGTTCTGGACAGGGGGCAGATACGCAGTATTTT
CASSSGQGADTQYF
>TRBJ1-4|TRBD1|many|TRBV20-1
TGCAGTGCAAGCGAGGGACAGGGTCCTTTTAATGAAAAACTGTTTTTT
CSASEGQGPFNEKLFF
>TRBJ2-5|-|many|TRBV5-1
TGCGCCAGCAGTCCCGACAGCCAAGAGACCCAGTACTTC
CASSPDSQETQYF
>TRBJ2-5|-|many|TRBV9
TGTGCCAGCAGCGTGGGTGGTGAAGAGACCCAGTACTTC
CASSVGGEETQYF
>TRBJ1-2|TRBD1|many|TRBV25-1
TGTGCCAGCAGTGAAACAGGGGCGCATTACTATGGCTACACCTTC
CASSETGAHYYGYTF
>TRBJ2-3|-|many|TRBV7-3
TGTGCCAGCGGAAGGGGCGCAGATACGCAGTATTTT
CASGRGADTQYF
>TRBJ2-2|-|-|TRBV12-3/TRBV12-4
TGTGCCAGCAGTTCAGAGACCAACGGGGAGCTGTTTTTT
CASSSETNGELFF
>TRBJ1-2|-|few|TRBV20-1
TGCAGTGCTAGCTTCTTGGGCTACACCTTC
CSASFLGYTF
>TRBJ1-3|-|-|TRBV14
TGTGCCAGCAGCCAACAGGGCTTTACTGGAAACACCATATATTTT
CASSQQGFTGNTIYF
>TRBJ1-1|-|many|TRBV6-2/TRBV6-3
TGTGCCAGCAGTTTTTTGGGGGGAGCTAACACTGAAGCTTTCTTT
CASSFLGGANTEAFF
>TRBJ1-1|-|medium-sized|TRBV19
TGTGCCAGTAGTAGGACAGCGAACACTGAAGCTTTCTTT
CASSRTANTEAFF
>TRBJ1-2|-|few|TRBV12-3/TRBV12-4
TGTGCCAGCAGTTGGACGGGGGCGTCTAACTATGGCTACACCTTC
CASSWTGASNYGYTF
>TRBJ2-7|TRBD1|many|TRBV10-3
TGTGCCATCAGGGCGGGACAGGGCTCCCACGAGCAGTACTTC
CAIRAGQGSHEQYF
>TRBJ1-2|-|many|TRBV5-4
TGTGCCAGCAGCTTGTACGGGGCGCCTAGGTATGGCTACACCTTC
CASSLYGAPRYGYTF
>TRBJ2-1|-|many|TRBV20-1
TGCAGTGCCAGAGGCGGGGCGACCTACAATGAGCAGTTCTTC
CSARGGATYNEQFF
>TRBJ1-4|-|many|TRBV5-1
TGCGCCAGCAGCTTGGATGGGGACACTAATGAAAAACTGTTTTTT
CASSLDGDTNEKLFF
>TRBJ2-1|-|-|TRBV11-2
TGTGCCAGCATCCAAACCCCCCCGGGTACAGGGTACAATGAGCAGTTCTTC
CASIQTPPGTGYNEQFF
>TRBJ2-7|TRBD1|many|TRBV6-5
TGTGCCAGCAGTTACGGGACAGCCTACTCCTACGAGCAGTACTTC
CASSYGTAYSYEQYF
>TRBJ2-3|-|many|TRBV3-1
TGTGCCAGCAGCCAGGGGAACACAGATACGCAGTATTTT
CASSQGNTDTQYF
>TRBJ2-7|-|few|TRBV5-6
TGTGCCAGCGCAGACGCGGGGCACTCCTACGAGCAGTACTTC
CASADAGHSYEQYF
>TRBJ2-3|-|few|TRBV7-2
TGTGCCAGCAGCCCCTCCTTTGATACGCAGTATTTT
CASSPSFDTQYF
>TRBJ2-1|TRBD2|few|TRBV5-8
TGTGCCAGCAGGCCGACTAGCGACAAGCAGTTCTTC
CASRPTSDKQFF
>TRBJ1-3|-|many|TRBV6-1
TGTGCCAGCACCGTCGACGGGCCCTTTGGAAACACCATATATTTT
CASTVDGPFGNTIYF
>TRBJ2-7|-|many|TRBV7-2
TGTGCCAGCAGCTTAGTTTTTGGGACCCTATTCTACGAGCAGTACTTC
CASSLVFGTLFYEQYF
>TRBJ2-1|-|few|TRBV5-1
TGCGCCAGCAGCCGGGACCCCGATTGGGGAGAGCAGTTCTTC
CASSRDPDWGEQFF
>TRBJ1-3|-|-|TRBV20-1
TGCAGTGCTAGAGATAATGGCAGGTTAACTGAAAACACCATATATTTT
CSARDNGRLTENTIYF
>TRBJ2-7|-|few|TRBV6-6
TGTGCCAGCAGCTCGCCGGCGGGCAGCTACGAGCAGTACTTC
CASSSPAGSYEQYF
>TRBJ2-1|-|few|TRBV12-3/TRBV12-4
TGTGCCAGCAGTTTCGGCAGGCGCAATGAGCAGTTCTTC
CASSFGRRNEQFF
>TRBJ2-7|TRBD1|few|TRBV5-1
TGCGCCAGCAGCTTTAGGCCCGGGGACAGTTCTTCCTACGAGCAGTACTTC
CASSFRPGDSSSYEQYF
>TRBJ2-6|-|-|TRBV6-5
TGTGCCAGCAGTACAACCGCGACAGGAACGGGGGGGGCCAACGTCCTGACTTTC
CASSTTATGTGGANVLTF
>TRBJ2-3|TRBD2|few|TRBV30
TGTGCCTGGAGTGGCGGGGGGTACACAGATACGCAGTATTTT
CAWSGGGYTDTQYF
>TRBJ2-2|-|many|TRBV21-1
TGTGCCAGCAGTAGGGGCCCCGGGGAGCTGTTTTTT
CASSRGPGELFF
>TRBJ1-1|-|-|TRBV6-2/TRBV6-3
TGTGCCAGCACCCTAGGGGCCCGGCACACTGAAGCTTTCTTT
CASTLGARHTEAFF
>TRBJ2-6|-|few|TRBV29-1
TGCAGCGTTCCTTCGGGAACTGGGGCCAACGTCCTGACTTTC
CSVPSGTGANVLTF
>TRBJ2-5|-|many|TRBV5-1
TGCGCCAGCAGCTTGAATCCGGGGGTCCAAGAGACCCAGTACTTC
CASSLNPGVQETQYF
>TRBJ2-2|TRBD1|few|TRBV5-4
TGTGCCAGCAGCTTGAATCCACGGGACAGGGGGCGCACCGGGGAGCTGTTTTTT
CASSLNPRDRGRTGELFF
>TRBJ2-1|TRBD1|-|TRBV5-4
TGTGCCAGCAGCTCCGCGGGGGACAGGGGGCCCAATGAGCAGTTCTTC
CASSSAGDRGPNEQFF
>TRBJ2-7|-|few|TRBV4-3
TGCGCCAGCAGCCAATGGGACACGAACTACGAGCAGTACTTC
CASSQWDTNYEQYF
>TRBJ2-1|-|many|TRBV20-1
TGCAGTGGACCCGCATACAATGAGCAGTTCTTC
CSGPAYNEQFF
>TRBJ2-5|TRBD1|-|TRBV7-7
TGTGCCAGCAGTTGGGGACAGGGCCTCCAAGAGACCCAGTACTTC
CASSWGQGLQETQYF
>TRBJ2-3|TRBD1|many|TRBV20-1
TGCAGTGCACACCGGGACAGAGGCACAGATACGCAGTATTTT
CSAHRDRGTDTQYF
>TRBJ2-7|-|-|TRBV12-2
TGTGCAGGGTCATCGACCGCCCCCTACGAGCAGTACTTC
CAGSSTAPYEQYF
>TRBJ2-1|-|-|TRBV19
TGTGCCAGTAGTGGGGGCCACTACAATGAGCAGTTCTTC
CASSGGHYNEQFF
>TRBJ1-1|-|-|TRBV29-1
TGCAGCGTGAGACTGATGAACACTGAAGCTTTCTTT
CSVRLMNTEAFF
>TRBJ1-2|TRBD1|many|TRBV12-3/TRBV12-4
TGTGCCAGCAGTGTCATCTCAGGGGGCATAAGTGGCTACACCTTC
CASSVISGGISGYTF
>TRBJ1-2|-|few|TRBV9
TGTGCCAGCAAAGCGAGCGGTTCAGATGGCTACACCTTC
CASKASGSDGYTF
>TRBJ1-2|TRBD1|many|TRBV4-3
TGCGCCAGCAGCCCCACCTTGGACAGGCGCTATGGCTACACCTTC
CASSPTLDRRYGYTF
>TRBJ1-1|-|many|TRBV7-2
TGTGCCAGCAGCTTAGGGGGATCGAACACTGAAGCTTTCTTT
CASSLGGSNTEAFF